A single sample is the source of the 27 T cell receptor beta chains below, sequenced in a study of shared clonotypes between healthy human individuals. Using immunoSEQ multiplex PCR, the repertoire was profiled, and TCRdb retains in-frame clones only, with some absent. The table lists approximately 2.3 million clones, more than 80% of them singletons, with approximately 0.4% in the top ten. Sequencing input: naive CD4+ T cells from PBMCs. Subset described: CD45RA+ positively selected. These receptor sequences come from a man aged 18 to 30 in good health. Some clones in this sample may be carry-over from other donors' samples.

This rearrangement joins TRBV30 to TRBJ1-5, with D possibly being TRBD1 (6 bases). V was clipped by 0 bases and J by 7 bases, with 13 bases between them. The CDR3 loop spans 14 amino acids. Per the germline V gene, CDR1 is GTSNPN and CDR2 is SVGIG (reference sequence). In nucleotides, the CDR3 is TGTGCCTGGAGTGTAAGAGGGGGAAGCCAGCCCCAGCATTTT. This sequence encodes CAWSVRGGSQPQHF.

The V gene is TRBV27, the J gene TRBJ2-5, with TRBD2 matching over 7 bases. The CDR3 length is 15 residues. V gave up 5 bases and J gave up 2 bases; unmatched junction bases: 8. The germline CDR1 and CDR2 sequences are MNHEY and SMNVEV (reference sequence). The CDR3 region has the DNA TGTGCCAGCAGTAAGGGAGGGGATACACAAGAGACCCAGTACTTC. Translation gives CASSKGGDTQETQYF.

The chain combines TRBV6-5 with TRBJ1-3; 8 nucleotides agree with TRBD1. The CDR3 is 14 amino acids. V lost 5 bases to trimming and J lost 3 bases; unmatched junction nucleotides: 3. CDR1 and CDR2 (germline): MNHEY, SVGAGI. Here the CDR3 reads CASSLDRVGNTIYF. The CDR3 nucleotides are TGTGCCAGCAGTCTGGACAGGGTTGGAAACACCATATATTTT.

As for this clone: Additional DNA sequences in this sample encode the identical CDR3. The chain is built from TRBV5-4 and TRBJ2-2; a possible D gene is TRBD1 (5 bases). This CDR3 has 15 amino acids. The ends were cut back, 4 bases at V and 2 bases at J, with 12 bases in the middle. Germline V gene data show CDR1 as SGHNT and CDR2 as YYREEE (reference sequence). CDR3 in DNA: TGTGCCAGCAGCCTTGGGGCCACAAACACCGGGGAGCTGTTTTTT. This codes for CASSLGATNTGELFF. Variable domain in full (rest from reference TRBV5-4 and TRBJ2-2): ETGVTQSPTHLIKTRGQQVTLRCSSQSGHNTVSWYQQALGQGPQFIFQYYREEENGRGNFPPRFSGLQFPNYSSELNVNALELDDSALYLCASSLGATNTGELFFGEGSRLTVL.

The chain uses TRBV7-2 and TRBJ2-5; TRBD2 matches 8 bases. Germline V gene sequence: CDR1 SGHTA, CDR2 FQGNSA. The junction had 6 bases not matched to a gene; V was cut back by 2 bases and J by 4 bases. There are 15 residues in the CDR3. The CDR3 DNA reads as TGTGCCAGCAGCTTATCCTGGCTAGCGGGAGAGACCCAGTACTTC. Its protein product is CASSLSWLAGETQYF.

The V call is TRBV9, the J call TRBJ2-2; TRBD2 matches 8 bases. This CDR3 is 16 amino acids long. V shed 0 bases, J shed 3 bases, and the junction held 4 bases outside the gene matches. CDR1 is SGDLS, CDR2 YYNGEE, per germline. In DNA, the CDR3 is TGTGCCAGCAGCGTAGCTTCTAGCGGGTACACCGGGGAGCTGTTTTTT. This encodes CASSVASSGYTGELFF.

The V and J genes are TRBV4-2 and TRBJ2-2; TRBD2 matches at 7 bases. The CDR3 spans 17 residues. CDR1 and CDR2 from the germline V gene are LGHNA and YNFKEQ. After removal of 3 bases from V and 5 bases from J, the junction contained 12 bases not matched to a gene. As DNA, the CDR3 is TGTGCCAGCAGCCAGGCCCTGGGGGGGTCTACGACCGGGGAGCTGTTTTTT. Translated: CASSQALGGSTTGELFF.

J is TRBJ2-2 and V is TRBV19; TRBD2 is a possible D gene (7 bases). The CDR3 covers 14 residues. The V and J ends lost 7 bases and 8 bases respectively, with 17 bases between them. Germline assignment: CDR1 LNHDA and CDR2 SQIVND (reference sequence). The CDR3 here is CASTLGGAQGELFF. The CDR3 bases are TGTGCCAGTACCCTAGGGGGGGCGCAAGGGGAGCTGTTTTTT.

This clone appeared once. This chain joins TRBV7-2 and TRBJ1-2, with 8 bases fitting TRBD1. The V gene end was trimmed by 2 bases and the J gene end by 1 base; junction bases not matched to a gene: 6. Looked up from germline, CDR1 is SGHTA and CDR2 is FQGNSA. CDR3 length: 16 residues. As DNA, the CDR3 is TGTGCCAGCAGCTTATTCAGGGGGCTACATAACTATGGCTACACCTTC. The encoded protein is CASSLFRGLHNYGYTF. The full variable domain, rest sourced from reference TRBV7-2 and TRBJ1-2, is GAGVSQSPSNKVTEKGKDVELRCDPISGHTALYWYRQSLGQGLEFLIYFQGNSAPDKSGLPSDRFSAERTGGSVSTLTIQRTQQEDSAVYLCASSLFRGLHNYGYTFGSGTRLTVV.

This clone was picked up one time. The V gene is TRBV18, the J gene TRBJ2-2, with D possibly matching TRBD2 (5 bases). The CDR3 has 16 residues. Trimming shortened V by 1 base and J by 4 bases, and 13 bases separated the two germline ends. CDR1 KGHSH and CDR2 LQKENI come from the germline V gene. The CDR3 sequence: CASSPLAWVGTGELFF. The DNA for the CDR3 is TGTGCCAGCTCACCACTAGCGTGGGTCGGCACCGGGGAGCTGTTTTTT.

This chain connects TRBV6-1 to TRBJ2-1, with 9 bases fitting TRBD2. The CDR3 is 14 amino acids. Germline trimming cut 11 bases from V and 2 bases from J; bases unmatched to any gene: 7. Looked up from germline, CDR1 is MNHNS and CDR2 is SASEGT. CDR3 amino acids: CAALAGRTYNEQFF. CDR3 nucleotides: TGTGCCGCCCTAGCGGGAAGGACCTACAATGAGCAGTTCTTC.

The V and J genes are TRBV28 and TRBJ2-4; 10 bases agree with TRBD2. The germline V gene has CDR1 MDHEN and CDR2 SYDVKM. After removal of 5 bases from V and 0 bases from J, the junction contained 19 bases not matched to a gene. The CDR3 is made up of 21 amino acids. CDR3 amino acids: CASSPSGLAGVSPLAKNIQYF. Here the CDR3 DNA reads TGTGCCAGCAGTCCATCCGGGCTAGCGGGAGTGTCACCCTTAGCCAAAAACATTCAGTACTTC.

This chain links TRBV5-5 with TRBJ1-5, with D hard to call. This CDR3 is 14 amino acids long. Germline V gene lookup returns CDR1 SGHKS and CDR2 YYEKEE (reference sequence). Trimming removed 2 bases from V and 4 bases from J, with 10 bases in between. The CDR3 region is CASSFVSNNQPQHF. The DNA of the CDR3 is TGTGCCAGCAGCTTTGTCAGCAATAATCAGCCCCAGCATTTT.

About this clone itself: Additional DNA sequences in this sample encode the identical CDR3. The V and J genes are TRBV5-1 and TRBJ2-5; perhaps TRBD1 as D (6 bases). Trimming pared 4 bases from V and 1 base from J, leaving 11 bases between. Germline V lookup: CDR1 SGHRS, CDR2 YFSETQ. This CDR3 region has 14 residues. The CDR3 here is CASSLGQSQETQYF. The CDR3 region has the DNA TGCGCCAGCAGCCTCGGACAGAGCCAAGAGACCCAGTACTTC.

The rearrangement links TRBV29-1 to TRBJ2-1, with D perhaps matching TRBD2 (7 bases). Germline V lookup: CDR1 SQVTM, CDR2 ANQGSEA. Between the trimmed V and J ends, which lost 7 bases and 8 bases, there was a span of 21 bases. The CDR3 is 14 residues long. The CDR3 DNA reads as TGCAGCGCGGTGGGGGCGGGGGCGCGGTATGAGCAGTTCTTC. Protein product: CSAVGAGARYEQFF.

The chain uses TRBV4-1 and TRBJ1-5; D gene unclear. CDR1 and CDR2 (germline): MGHRA, YSYEKL. The CDR3 runs 15 residues. Trimming left V 1 base short and J 5 bases short, with 12 bases between. CDR3 DNA sequence: TGCGCCAGCAGCCAAGTTGACGGAGACTATCAGCCCCAGCATTTT. It is translated as CASSQVDGDYQPQHF.

V gene TRBV5-6 combines with J gene TRBJ2-3; D unclear. Germline V lookup: CDR1 SGHDT, CDR2 YYEEEE. This CDR3 is built from 16 residues. V was cut by 0 bases and J by 0 bases, with 11 bases left in between. CDR3 in amino acids: CASSLVASFSTDTQYF. The CDR3, as DNA: TGTGCCAGCAGCTTGGTAGCCTCCTTTAGCACAGATACGCAGTATTTT.

This clone came up once. The V and J genes are TRBV2 and TRBJ2-5; no reliable D call. The CDR3 is 12 amino acids. CDR1 is SNHLY, CDR2 FYNNEI, per germline. The V gene lost 0 bases and the J gene lost 4 bases, with 3 bases spanning the gap. In DNA form, the CDR3 reads TGTGCCAGCAGTGAAGCGACAGAGACCCAGTACTTC. Residues: CASSEATETQYF.

CDR3 protein: CASSNSFGEQFF. DNA for the CDR3: TGTGCCAGCAGTAACTCCTTCGGTGAGCAGTTCTTC. This chain joins TRBV25-1 and TRBJ2-1; no reliable D call. The CDR3 loop spans 12 amino acids. The V and J ends lost 5 bases and 9 bases respectively, with 11 bases between them. Germline assignment: CDR1 MGHDK and CDR2 SYGVNS.

V is TRBV9 and J is TRBJ2-5; TRBD2 aligns across 8 bases. This CDR3 is built from 14 residues. The germline CDR1 and CDR2 sequences are SGDLS and YYNGEE. With V trimmed by 3 bases and J by 4 bases, 5 bases remained unmatched. The CDR3 DNA reads TGTGCCAGCAGCGAGGGACTAGGGGGAGAGACCCAGTACTTC. Its translation is CASSEGLGGETQYF.

The V and J genes are TRBV29-1 and TRBJ1-5, with TRBD1 matching over 7 bases. With V trimmed by 3 bases and J by 1 base, 3 bases remained unmatched. The germline gives CDR1 SQVTM, CDR2 ANQGSEA. The CDR3 runs 14 residues. This CDR3 is CSVEEGASNQPQHF. In DNA, the CDR3 is TGCAGCGTTGAGGAGGGGGCGAGCAATCAGCCCCAGCATTTT.

The rearrangement links TRBV7-2 to TRBJ2-7; D is uncertain. Trimming took 2 bases from V and 5 from J, leaving 7 bases between them. Germline lookup yields CDR1 SGHTA and CDR2 FQGNSA. This CDR3 spans 12 amino acids. The CDR3 loop reads CASSLRWHEQYF. The CDR3 bases are TGTGCCAGCAGCTTAAGATGGCACGAGCAGTACTTC. The full variable domain, rest sourced from reference TRBV7-2 and TRBJ2-7, is GAGVSQSPSNKVTEKGKDVELRCDPISGHTALYWYRQSLGQGLEFLIYFQGNSAPDKSGLPSDRFSAERTGGSVSTLTIQRTQQEDSAVYLCASSLRWHEQYFGPGTRLTVT.

CDR3 protein: CSARHPYGYTF. The CDR3 DNA follows: TGCAGTGCCAGGCACCCCTATGGCTACACCTTC. V and J are TRBV20-1 and TRBJ1-2, with D uncertain. The length of the CDR3 is 11 residues. The ends were cut back, 6 bases at V and 4 bases at J, with 9 bases in the middle. The germline V gene has CDR1 DFQATT and CDR2 SNEGSKA (reference sequence).

The V call is TRBV5-1, the J call TRBJ2-4; D might be TRBD2 (5 bases). The CDR3 length is 12 residues. Per germline, CDR1 SGHRS and CDR2 YFSETQ. V lost 5 bases and J 7 bases, leaving 10 bases between the germline ends. This CDR3 reads CASRGRENIQYF. The CDR3 nucleotides read TGCGCCAGCAGAGGAAGGGAGAACATTCAGTACTTC.

The J gene is TRBJ2-4, the V gene TRBV5-1; no definite D call. This CDR3 has 15 residues. The germline V gene encodes CDR1 SGHRS and CDR2 YFSETQ. V dropped 0 bases and J dropped 6 bases, with 13 bases sitting between them. The CDR3 DNA reads TGCGCCAGCAGCTTGGAGGGCCGGGTTAGAAACATTCAGTACTTC. This translates into CASSLEGRVRNIQYF.

This chain connects TRBV4-1 to TRBJ2-3, with a tentative D call TRBD2 (5 bases). The CDR3 loop spans 14 amino acids. The V end lost 2 bases, the J end lost 1 base, and 7 bases lay between the germline ends. Germline CDR1 is MGHRA and CDR2 is YSYEKL. The CDR3 DNA sequence: TGCGCCAGCAGCCAAAGGGAGCGCACAGATACGCAGTATTTT. As protein: CASSQRERTDTQYF.

Notes on this clone: Additional DNA sequences in this sample encode the identical CDR3. The V and J genes are TRBV29-1 and TRBJ2-5, with a possible D match to TRBD1 (6 bases). The CDR3 is made up of 13 amino acids. Germline lookup yields CDR1 SQVTM and CDR2 ANQGSEA. The V end lost 2 bases, the J end lost 5 bases, and 12 bases lay between the germline ends. The CDR3 region is CSVETGLGETQYF. The CDR3 DNA sequence: TGCAGCGTTGAAACAGGGTTGGGGGAGACCCAGTACTTC.